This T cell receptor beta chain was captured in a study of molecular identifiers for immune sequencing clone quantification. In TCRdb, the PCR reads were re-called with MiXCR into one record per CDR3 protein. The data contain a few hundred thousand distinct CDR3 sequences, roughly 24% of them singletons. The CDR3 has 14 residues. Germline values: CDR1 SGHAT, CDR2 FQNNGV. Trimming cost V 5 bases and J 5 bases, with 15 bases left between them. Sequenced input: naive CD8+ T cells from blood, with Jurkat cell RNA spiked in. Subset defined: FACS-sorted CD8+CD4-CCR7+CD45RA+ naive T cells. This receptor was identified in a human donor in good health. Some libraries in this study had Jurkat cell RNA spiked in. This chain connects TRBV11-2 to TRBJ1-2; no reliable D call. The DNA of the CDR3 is TGTGCCAGCAGCCGTATAGCGGATGTGTATGGCTACACCTTC. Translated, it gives CASSRIADVYGYTF.